These 11 T cell receptor beta chains share one sample of origin, sequenced in a study of T cell repertoires in cytomegalovirus infection. TCRdb fed the reads into MiXCR, producing one record per CDR3 protein. The sample has approximately 700,000 distinct CDR3 sequences; 35% are singletons. Sequencing was done on a sample of PBMCs. The receptors originated from a human donor in good health (CMV status not recorded). Some clones in this sample may be carry-over from other donors' samples.

The chain has TRBV7-9 and TRBJ1-1, with a tentative D call TRBD1 (5 bases). Trimming took off 5 bases at V and 1 base at J, with 17 bases between the two ends. Germline lookup yields CDR1 SEHNR and CDR2 FQNEAQ (reference sequence). This CDR3 spans 16 amino acids. The DNA for the CDR3 is TGTGCCAGCAGCGGGGTGGGGGAGGTTACGAACACTGAAGCTTTCTTT. Translation: CASSGVGEVTNTEAFF.

In nucleotides, the CDR3 is TGTGCCAGCAGCCCCATTGTCTTACCGGGACAGGGGACGGGAGTGGATTACAATGAGCAGTTCTTC. Encoded protein: CASSPIVLPGQGTGVDYNEQFF. The chain employs TRBV5-6 and TRBJ2-1; 10 bases are a match to TRBD1. This CDR3 comprises 22 residues. The ends lost 4 bases at V and 4 bases at J; junction bases unmatched: 26. The germline V gene has CDR1 SGHDT and CDR2 YYEEEE.

This clonotype was observed a few times. The V call is TRBV25-1, the J call TRBJ2-3, with D possibly TRBD1 on 6 matching bases. Germline loops: CDR1 MGHDK, CDR2 SYGVNS. This CDR3 spans 18 amino acids. Trimming shortened V by 0 bases and J by 6 bases, and 22 bases separated the two germline ends. For the CDR3, the DNA is TGTGCCAGCAGTGAATATGGGGGCGGCCCACTTGCAGCGGATACGCAGTATTTT. This sequence encodes CASSEYGGGPLAADTQYF.

This clonotype was seen more than once but under ten times. The chain uses TRBV11-2 and TRBJ2-1, with D possibly TRBD1 on 8 matching bases. There are 15 residues in the CDR3. V gave up 5 bases and J gave up 4 bases, with 15 bases separating them. Germline V gene data show CDR1 as SGHAT and CDR2 as FQNNGV. The CDR3 DNA sequence: TGTGCCAGCAGCCTACAGGGGGGGTTATACAATGAGCAGTTCTTC. Encoded protein: CASSLQGGLYNEQFF.

This clonotype was found once. The V call is TRBV2, the J call TRBJ2-7, with D tentatively TRBD2 (6 bases). CDR3 size: 13 residues. Trimming took off 8 bases at V and 3 bases at J, with 14 bases between the two ends. Germline V lookup: CDR1 SNHLY, CDR2 FYNNEI. DNA of the CDR3: TGTGCCAGCGGGGGTGACGGGGGCTACGAGCAGTACTTC. The encoded protein is CASGGDGGYEQYF.

The J gene is TRBJ1-1, the V gene TRBV19, with a possible D match to TRBD1 (6 bases). The CDR3 runs to 13 residues. Germline CDR1 and CDR2: LNHDA and SQIVND (reference sequence). V lost 1 base and J lost 4, with 7 bases in between. The CDR3 protein is CASSIVQGTEAFF. The CDR3 nucleotides are TGTGCCAGTAGTATAGTACAGGGCACTGAAGCTTTCTTT.

The chain carries TRBV7-9 and TRBJ1-1, with a weak D call TRBD1 (5 bases). V was cut by 4 bases and J by 5 bases, with 11 bases left in between. The CDR3 contains 13 residues. Germline CDR1 SEHNR, CDR2 FQNEAQ (reference sequence). The CDR3, as DNA: TGTGCCAGCAGCTCGACAGCAGAAACTGAAGCTTTCTTT. It yields the protein CASSSTAETEAFF.

The table lists this clonotype with many counts. The chain uses TRBV7-6 and TRBJ2-5; no reliable D call. Trimming stripped 1 base from V and 6 bases from J, with 18 bases between. Per the germline V gene, CDR1 is SGHVS and CDR2 is FNYEAQ. The CDR3 is made up of 16 amino acids. The CDR3 is CASSLGAWVLSQTQYF. The CDR3 bases are TGTGCCAGCAGCTTAGGGGCCTGGGTCCTTTCACAGACCCAGTACTTC.

In regard to this clonotype: This may be a read error, as it is one base from a much larger clone. The chain recombines TRBV7-6 with TRBJ2-7; 7 bases are a match to TRBD2. Germline V gene sequence: CDR1 SGHVS, CDR2 FNYEAQ. This CDR3 has 15 residues. The CDR3: CASSLGGGSSDEQYF. In nucleotides, the CDR3 is TGTGCCAGCAGCTTAGGGGGAGGGAGCTCCGACGAGCAGTACTTC.

The V call is TRBV19, the J call TRBJ2-1; the D gene is possibly TRBD1 (6 bases). V was clipped by 3 bases and J by 5 bases, with 14 bases between them. CDR1 is LNHDA, CDR2 SQIVND, per germline (reference sequence). The CDR3 sequence is 15 residues long. In DNA, the CDR3 is TGTGCCAGTAGTATCATTTTAGGACAGAACAATGAGCAGTTCTTC. Its translation is CASSIILGQNNEQFF.

This rearrangement joins TRBV6-1 to TRBJ1-6; D perhaps matches TRBD1 (5 bases). The CDR3 runs to 14 residues. V was pared by 4 bases and J by 15 bases, with 19 bases between. Germline CDR1 and CDR2: MNHNS and SASEGT. In nucleotides, the CDR3 is TGTGCCAGCAGTGCTTTGACGGGGGGACTTTTCCTCCACTTT. It codes for CASSALTGGLFLHF.